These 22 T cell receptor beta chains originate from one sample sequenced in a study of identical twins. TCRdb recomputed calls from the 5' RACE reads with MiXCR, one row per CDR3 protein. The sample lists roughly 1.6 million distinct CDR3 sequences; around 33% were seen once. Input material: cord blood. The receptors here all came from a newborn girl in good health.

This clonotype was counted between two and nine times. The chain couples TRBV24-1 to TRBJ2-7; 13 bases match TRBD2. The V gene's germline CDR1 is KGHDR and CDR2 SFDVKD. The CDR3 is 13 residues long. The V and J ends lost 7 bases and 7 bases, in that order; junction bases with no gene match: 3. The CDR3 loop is CATRTSGGWEQYF. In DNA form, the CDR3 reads TGTGCCACCAGGACTAGCGGGGGGTGGGAGCAGTACTTC.

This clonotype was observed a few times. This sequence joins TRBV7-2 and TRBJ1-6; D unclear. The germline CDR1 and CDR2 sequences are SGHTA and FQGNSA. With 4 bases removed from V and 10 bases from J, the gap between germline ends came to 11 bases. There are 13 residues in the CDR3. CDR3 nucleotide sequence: TGTGCCAGCAGCTCCCTCATGGGATCACCCCTCCACTTT. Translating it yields CASSSLMGSPLHF.

CDR3 bases: TGCGCCAGCAGCTCAGAGAACTCTGGAAACACCATATATTTT. It codes for CASSSENSGNTIYF. The chain links TRBV5-1 to TRBJ1-3; unclear D gene. Between the trimmed V and J ends, which lost 3 bases and 0 bases, there was a span of 7 bases. The CDR3 sequence is 14 residues long. CDR1 SGHRS and CDR2 YFSETQ come from the germline V gene.

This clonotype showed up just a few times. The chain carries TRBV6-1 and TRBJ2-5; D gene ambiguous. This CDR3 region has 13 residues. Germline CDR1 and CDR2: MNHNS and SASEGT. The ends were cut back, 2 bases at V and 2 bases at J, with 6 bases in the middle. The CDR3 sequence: CASSENRQETQYF. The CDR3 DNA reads TGTGCCAGCAGTGAAAACAGACAAGAGACCCAGTACTTC.

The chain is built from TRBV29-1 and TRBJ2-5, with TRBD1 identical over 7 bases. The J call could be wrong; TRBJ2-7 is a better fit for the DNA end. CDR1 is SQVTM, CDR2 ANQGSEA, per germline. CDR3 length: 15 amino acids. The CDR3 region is CSVAGRGLLKNEQYF. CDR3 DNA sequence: TGCAGCGTGGCCGGTAGGGGGCTTCTTAAGAACGAGCAGTACTTC.

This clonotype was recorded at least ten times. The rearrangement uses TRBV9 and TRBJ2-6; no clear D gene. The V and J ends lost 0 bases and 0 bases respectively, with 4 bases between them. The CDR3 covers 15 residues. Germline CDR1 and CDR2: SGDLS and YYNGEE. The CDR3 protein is CASSVDNSGANVLTF. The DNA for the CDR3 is TGTGCCAGCAGCGTAGACAACTCTGGGGCCAACGTCCTGACTTTC.

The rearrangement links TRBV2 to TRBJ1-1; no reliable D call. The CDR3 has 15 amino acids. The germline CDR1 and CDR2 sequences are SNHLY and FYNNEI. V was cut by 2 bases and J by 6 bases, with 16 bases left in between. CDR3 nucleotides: TGTGCCAGCAGTGAACGTCCCGCCGGCGGGTCTGAAGCTTTCTTT. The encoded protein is CASSERPAGGSEAFF.

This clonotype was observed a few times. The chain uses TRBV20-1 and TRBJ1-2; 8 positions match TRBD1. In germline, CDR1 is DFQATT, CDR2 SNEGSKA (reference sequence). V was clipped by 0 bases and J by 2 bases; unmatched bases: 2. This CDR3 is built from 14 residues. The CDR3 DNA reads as TGCAGTGCTAGAGATCGACAGGGGAACTATGGCTACACCTTC. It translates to CSARDRQGNYGYTF.

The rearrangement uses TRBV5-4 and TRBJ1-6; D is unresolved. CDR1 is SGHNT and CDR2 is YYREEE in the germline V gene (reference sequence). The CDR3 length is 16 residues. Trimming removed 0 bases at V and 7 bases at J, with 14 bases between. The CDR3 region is CASSLAGDWGNSPLHF. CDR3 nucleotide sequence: TGTGCCAGCAGCTTGGCCGGGGATTGGGGAAATTCACCCCTCCACTTT.

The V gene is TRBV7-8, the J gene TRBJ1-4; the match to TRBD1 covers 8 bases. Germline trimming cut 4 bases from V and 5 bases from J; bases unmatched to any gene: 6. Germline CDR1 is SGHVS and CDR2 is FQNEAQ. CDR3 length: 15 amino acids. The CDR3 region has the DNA TGTGCCAGCAGCTCTAGGACAGGGAGAAATGAAAAACTGTTTTTT. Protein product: CASSSRTGRNEKLFF. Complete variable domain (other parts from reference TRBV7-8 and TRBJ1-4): GAGVSQSPRYKVAKRGQDVALRCDPISGHVSLFWYQQALGQGPEFLTYFQNEAQLDKSGLPSDRFFAERPEGSVSTLKIQRTQQEDSAVYLCASSSRTGRNEKLFFGSGTQLSVL.

For the CDR3, the DNA is TGTGTTAGCAGTTTGGGGCCATACACAGATACGCAGTATTTT. It is translated as CVSSLGPYTDTQYF. The chain employs TRBV27 and TRBJ2-3; D might be TRBD1 (5 bases). The germline CDR1 and CDR2 sequences are MNHEY and SMNVEV (reference sequence). The CDR3 has 14 residues.

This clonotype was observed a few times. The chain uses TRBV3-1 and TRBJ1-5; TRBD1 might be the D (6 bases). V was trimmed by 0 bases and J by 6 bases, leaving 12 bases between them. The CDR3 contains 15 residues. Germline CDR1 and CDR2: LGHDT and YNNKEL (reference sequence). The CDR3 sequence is CASSQDLGGSQPQHF. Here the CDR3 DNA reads TGTGCCAGCAGCCAAGATCTAGGGGGGAGTCAGCCCCAGCATTTT.

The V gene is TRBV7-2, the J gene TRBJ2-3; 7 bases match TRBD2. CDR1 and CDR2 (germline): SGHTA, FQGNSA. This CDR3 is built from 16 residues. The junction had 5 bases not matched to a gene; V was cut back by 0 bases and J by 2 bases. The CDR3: CASSLALGRDTDTQYF. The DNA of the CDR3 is TGTGCCAGCAGCTTAGCGCTGGGGAGGGACACAGATACGCAGTATTTT. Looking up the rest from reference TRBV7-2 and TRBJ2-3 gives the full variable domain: GAGVSQSPSNKVTEKGKDVELRCDPISGHTALYWYRQSLGQGLEFLIYFQGNSAPDKSGLPSDRFSAERTGGSVSTLTIQRTQQEDSAVYLCASSLALGRDTDTQYFGPGTRLTVL.

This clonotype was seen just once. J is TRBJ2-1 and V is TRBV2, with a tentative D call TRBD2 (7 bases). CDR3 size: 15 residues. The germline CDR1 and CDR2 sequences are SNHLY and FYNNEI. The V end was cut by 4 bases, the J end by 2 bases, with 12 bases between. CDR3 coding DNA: TGTGCCAGCAGTGGACGGCGGGGGCCCTACAATGAGCAGTTCTTC. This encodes CASSGRRGPYNEQFF.

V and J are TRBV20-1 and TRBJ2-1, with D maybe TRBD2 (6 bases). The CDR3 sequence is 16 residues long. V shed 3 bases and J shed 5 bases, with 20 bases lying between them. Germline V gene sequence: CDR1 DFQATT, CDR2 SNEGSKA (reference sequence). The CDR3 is CSARGGLNTTDNEQFF. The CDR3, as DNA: TGCAGTGCTAGGGGGGGTTTAAACACCACGGACAATGAGCAGTTCTTC.

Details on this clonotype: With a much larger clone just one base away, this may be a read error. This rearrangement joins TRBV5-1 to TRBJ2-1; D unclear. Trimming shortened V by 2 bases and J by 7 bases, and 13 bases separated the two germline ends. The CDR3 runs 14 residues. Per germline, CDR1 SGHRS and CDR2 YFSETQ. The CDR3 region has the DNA TGCGCCAGCAGCTTAGCGTCTAGGAGAAATGAGCAGTTCTTC. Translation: CASSLASRRNEQFF.

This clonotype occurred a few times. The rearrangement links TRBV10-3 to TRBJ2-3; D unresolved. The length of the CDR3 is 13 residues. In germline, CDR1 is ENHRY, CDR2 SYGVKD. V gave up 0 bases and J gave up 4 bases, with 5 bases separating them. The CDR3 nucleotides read TGTGCCATCAGTGAGTCGATCTCAGATACGCAGTATTTT. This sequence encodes CAISESISDTQYF.

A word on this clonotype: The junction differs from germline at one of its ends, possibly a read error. Written as DNA, the CDR3 is TGTGCCGGCAGCTTAGAAGGGACTAGCTACGAGCAGTACTTC. Residues: CAGSLEGTSYEQYF. J is TRBJ2-5 and V is TRBV7-2, with 8 bases matching TRBD2. Matching the DNA end better, TRBJ2-7 makes the J call doubtful. The CDR3 runs to 14 residues. Germline V gene data show CDR1 as SGHTA and CDR2 as FQGNSA.

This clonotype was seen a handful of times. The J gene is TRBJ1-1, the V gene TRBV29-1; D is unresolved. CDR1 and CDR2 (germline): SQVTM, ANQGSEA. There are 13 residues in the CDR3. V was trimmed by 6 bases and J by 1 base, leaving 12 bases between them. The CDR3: CSVTGGSNTEAFF. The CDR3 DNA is TGCAGCGTGACGGGAGGATCGAACACTGAAGCTTTCTTT. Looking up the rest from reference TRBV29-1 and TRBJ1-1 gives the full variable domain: SAVISQKPSRDICQRGTSLTIQCQVDSQVTMMFWYRQQPGQSLTLIATANQGSEATYESGFVIDKFPISRPNLTFSTLTVSNMSPEDSSIYLCSVTGGSNTEAFFGQGTRLTVV.

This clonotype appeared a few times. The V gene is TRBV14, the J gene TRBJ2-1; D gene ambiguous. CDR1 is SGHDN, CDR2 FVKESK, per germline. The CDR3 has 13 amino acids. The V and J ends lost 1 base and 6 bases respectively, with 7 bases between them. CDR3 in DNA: TGTGCCAGCAGCCAAGGGGCAGGCAATGAGCAGTTCTTC. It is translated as CASSQGAGNEQFF.

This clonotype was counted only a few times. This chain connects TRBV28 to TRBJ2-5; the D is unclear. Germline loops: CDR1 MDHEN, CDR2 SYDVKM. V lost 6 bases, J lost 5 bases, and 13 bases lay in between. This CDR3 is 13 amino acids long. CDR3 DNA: TGTGCCAGCAGACCCGGCCTATGGGAGACCCAGTACTTC. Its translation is CASRPGLWETQYF.

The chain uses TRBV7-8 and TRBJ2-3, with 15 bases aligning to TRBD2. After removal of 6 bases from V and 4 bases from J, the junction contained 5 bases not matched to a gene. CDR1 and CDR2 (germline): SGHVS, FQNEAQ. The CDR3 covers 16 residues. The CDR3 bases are TGTGCCAGCAGACTAAGGACTAGCGGGAGGGCAGATACGCAGTATTTT. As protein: CASRLRTSGRADTQYF.